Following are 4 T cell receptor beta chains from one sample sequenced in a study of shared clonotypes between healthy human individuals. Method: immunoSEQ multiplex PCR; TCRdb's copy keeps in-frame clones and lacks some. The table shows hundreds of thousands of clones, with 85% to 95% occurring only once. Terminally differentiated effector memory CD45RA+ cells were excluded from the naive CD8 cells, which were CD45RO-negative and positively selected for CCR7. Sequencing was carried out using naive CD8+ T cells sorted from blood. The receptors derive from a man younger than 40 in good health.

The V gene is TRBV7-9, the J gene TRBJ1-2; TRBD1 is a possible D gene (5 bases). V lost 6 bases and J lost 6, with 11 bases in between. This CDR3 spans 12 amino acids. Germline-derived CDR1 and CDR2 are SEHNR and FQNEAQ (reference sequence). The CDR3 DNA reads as TGTGCCAGCAGTCTACAGGCCAATGGCTACACCTTC. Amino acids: CASSLQANGYTF.

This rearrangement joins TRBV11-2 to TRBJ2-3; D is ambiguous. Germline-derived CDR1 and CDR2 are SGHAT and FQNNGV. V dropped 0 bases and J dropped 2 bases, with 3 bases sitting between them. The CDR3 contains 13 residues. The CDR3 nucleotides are TGTGCCAGCAGCTTAGATTTCACAGATACGCAGTATTTT. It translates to CASSLDFTDTQYF.

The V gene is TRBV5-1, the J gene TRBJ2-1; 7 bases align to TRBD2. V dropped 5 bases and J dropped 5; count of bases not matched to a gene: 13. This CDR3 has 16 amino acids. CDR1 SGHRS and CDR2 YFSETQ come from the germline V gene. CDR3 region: CASRLRWGGFDNEQFF. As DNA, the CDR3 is TGCGCCAGCAGGCTCCGTTGGGGAGGGTTCGACAATGAGCAGTTCTTC.

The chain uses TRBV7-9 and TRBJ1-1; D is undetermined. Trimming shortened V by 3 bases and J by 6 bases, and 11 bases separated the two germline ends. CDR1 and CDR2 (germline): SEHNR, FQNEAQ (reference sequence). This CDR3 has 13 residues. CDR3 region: CASSLVGSPEAFF. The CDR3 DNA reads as TGTGCCAGCAGCTTGGTGGGGTCCCCTGAAGCTTTCTTT.